The following is a T cell receptor (beta chain) sequence with its context. Living in about two dozen US areas, the participants were between roughly 18 and 95 years of age. Clinical history reported by participants formed the basis on which cohorts were assigned. All exposed participants met a person with COVID-19 within 2 weeks before entering the study. This entry is derived from a study of blood T cell repertoires in COVID-19. Study-level information: T cells, B-cell-depleted T cells, or PBMCs provided the cDNA or gDNA that served as material.

Sequencing was performed with immunoSEQ multiplex PCR; in TCRdb, only in-frame clones are kept and a portion is missing. Of around 250,000 clones detected, about 87% appear once; the ten largest clones hold approximately 0.9%. Trimming removed 0 bases at V and 1 base at J, with 9 bases between. This CDR3 comprises 16 residues. The V gene's germline CDR1 is KGHSH and CDR2 LQKENI. The TCR comes from a man aged 50 to 59 who had been exposed to COVID-19. V usage is TRBV18 and J usage is TRBJ2-2, with D unresolved. What was sequenced was PBMCs or T cells enriched from blood (not recorded which). The CDR3 loop reads CASSPPSRLNTGELFF. CDR3 bases: TGTGCCAGCTCACCACCTTCGCGGCTGAACACCGGGGAGCTGTTTTTT.